This T cell receptor (beta chain) was captured in a study of shared clonotypes between healthy human individuals. Cells designated naive CD8 were CD45RO-negative and were positively selected for CCR7, with terminally differentiated effector memory CD45RA+ cells excluded. Sequencing was at deep level. Only in-frame clones appear in the TCRdb table, and some are missing; sequencing was by immunoSEQ multiplex PCR. The table lists about 2.1 million clones, roughly 95% of them singletons. This CDR3 contains 16 residues. Between the trimmed V and J ends, which lost 0 bases and 4 bases, there was a span of 15 bases. CDR1 and CDR2 from the germline V gene are SEHNR and FQNEAQ (reference sequence).

The chain employs TRBV7-9 and TRBJ1-2; unclear D gene. The origin of this receptor is a man aged 18-30 years in good health. Some clones in this sample may be carry-over from other donors' samples. What was sequenced was naive CD8+ T cells from PBMCs. This CDR3 is CASSLAAGTVFYGYTF. The CDR3 nucleotides read TGTGCCAGCAGCTTAGCCGCGGGCACCGTTTTCTATGGCTACACCTTC. Full variable domain (rest looked up from reference TRBV7-9 and TRBJ1-2): DTGVSQNPRHKITKRGQNVTFRCDPISEHNRLYWYRQTLGQGPEFLTYFQNEAQLEKSRLLSDRFSAERPKGSFSTLEIQRTEQGDSAMYLCASSLAAGTVFYGYTFGSGTRLTVV.